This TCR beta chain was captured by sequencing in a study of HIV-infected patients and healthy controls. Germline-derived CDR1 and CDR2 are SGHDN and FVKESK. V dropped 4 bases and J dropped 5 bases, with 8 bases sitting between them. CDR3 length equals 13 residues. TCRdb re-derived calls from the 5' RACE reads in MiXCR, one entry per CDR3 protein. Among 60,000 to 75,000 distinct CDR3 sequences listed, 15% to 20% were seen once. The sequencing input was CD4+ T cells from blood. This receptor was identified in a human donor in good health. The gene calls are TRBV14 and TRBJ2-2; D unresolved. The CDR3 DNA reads TGTGCCAGCAGCCTTTACCTTACCGGGGAGCTGTTTTTT. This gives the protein CASSLYLTGELFF.